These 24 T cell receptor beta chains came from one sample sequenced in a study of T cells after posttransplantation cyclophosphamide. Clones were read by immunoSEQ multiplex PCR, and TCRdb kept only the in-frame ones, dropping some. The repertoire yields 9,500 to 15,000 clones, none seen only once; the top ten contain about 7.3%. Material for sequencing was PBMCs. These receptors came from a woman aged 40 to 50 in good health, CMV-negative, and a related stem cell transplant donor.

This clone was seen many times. The CDR3: CASSYWRGGNEQFF. CDR3 coding DNA: TGTGCCAGCAGTTACTGGCGAGGGGGCAATGAGCAGTTCTTC. The chain links TRBV6-2 or TRBV6-3 to TRBJ2-1; D may be TRBD1 (6 bases). CDR3 length: 14 amino acids. Looked up from germline, CDR1 is MNHEY and CDR2 is SVGEGT. The V and J ends lost 1 base and 6 bases respectively, with 10 bases between them.

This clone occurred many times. This CDR3 reads CASTNSTTGDNYGYTF. For the CDR3, the DNA is TGTGCCAGCACCAACTCTACGACAGGGGATAACTATGGCTACACCTTC. J is TRBJ1-2 and V is TRBV7-9, with 8 bases that match TRBD1. The CDR3 consists of 16 residues. V gave up 7 bases and J gave up 1 base; unmatched junction bases: 11. Germline V gives CDR1 SEHNR, CDR2 FQNEAQ (reference sequence).

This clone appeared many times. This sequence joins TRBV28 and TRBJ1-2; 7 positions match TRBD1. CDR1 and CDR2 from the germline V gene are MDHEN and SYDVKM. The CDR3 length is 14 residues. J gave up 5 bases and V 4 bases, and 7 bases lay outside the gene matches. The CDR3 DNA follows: TGTGCCAGCAGTTCCTTCAGGGGGGTTTATGGCTACACCTTC. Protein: CASSSFRGVYGYTF.

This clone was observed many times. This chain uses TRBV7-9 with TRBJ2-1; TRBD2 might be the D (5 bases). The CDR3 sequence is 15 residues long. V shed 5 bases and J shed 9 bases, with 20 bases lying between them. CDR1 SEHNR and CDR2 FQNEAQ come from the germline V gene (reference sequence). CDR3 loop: CASSTARTAEGEQFF. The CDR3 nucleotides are TGTGCCAGCAGCACCGCCCGGACTGCTGAGGGTGAGCAGTTCTTC.

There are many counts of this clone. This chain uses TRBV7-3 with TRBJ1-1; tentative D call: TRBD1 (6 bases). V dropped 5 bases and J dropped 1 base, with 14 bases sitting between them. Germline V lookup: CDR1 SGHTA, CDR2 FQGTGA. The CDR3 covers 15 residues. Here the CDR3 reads CASSAAGTRNTEAFF. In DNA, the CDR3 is TGTGCCAGCAGCGCAGCCGGGACACGGAACACTGAAGCTTTCTTT.

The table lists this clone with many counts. The CDR3: CASQTGGDYEKLFF. In DNA form, the CDR3 reads TGTGCCAGCCAGACAGGGGGCGATTATGAAAAACTGTTTTTT. The J gene is TRBJ1-4, the V gene TRBV6-1; 10 nucleotides align to TRBD1. The CDR3 loop spans 14 amino acids. Germline trimming cut 8 bases from V and 6 bases from J; bases unmatched to any gene: 6. Germline V CDR1 and CDR2: MNHNS, SASEGT.

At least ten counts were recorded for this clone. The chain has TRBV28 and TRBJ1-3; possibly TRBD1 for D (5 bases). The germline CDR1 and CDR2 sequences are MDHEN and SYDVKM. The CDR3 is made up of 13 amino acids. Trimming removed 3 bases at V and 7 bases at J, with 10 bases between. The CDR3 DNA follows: TGTGCCAGCAGTTTGACCGGGGGGAACACCATATATTTT. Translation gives CASSLTGGNTIYF.

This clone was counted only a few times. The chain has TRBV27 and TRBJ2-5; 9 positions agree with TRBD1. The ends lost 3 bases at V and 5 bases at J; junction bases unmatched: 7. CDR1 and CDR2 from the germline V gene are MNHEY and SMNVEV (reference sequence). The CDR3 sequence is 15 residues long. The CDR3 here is CASSFRTGDWETQYF. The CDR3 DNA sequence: TGTGCCAGCAGTTTTCGGACAGGGGATTGGGAGACCCAGTACTTC.

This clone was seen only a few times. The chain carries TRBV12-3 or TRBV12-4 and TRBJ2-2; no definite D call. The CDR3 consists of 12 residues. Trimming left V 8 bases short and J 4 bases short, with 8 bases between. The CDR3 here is CASQKATGELFF. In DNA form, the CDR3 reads TGTGCCAGCCAGAAGGCCACCGGGGAGCTGTTTTTT.

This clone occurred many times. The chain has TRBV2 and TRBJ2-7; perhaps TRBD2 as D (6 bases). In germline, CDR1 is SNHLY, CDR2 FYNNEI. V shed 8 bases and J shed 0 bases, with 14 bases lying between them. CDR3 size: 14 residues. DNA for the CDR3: TGTGCCAGCCGGCGGGGCCCTAGCTCCTACGAGCAGTACTTC. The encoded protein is CASRRGPSSYEQYF. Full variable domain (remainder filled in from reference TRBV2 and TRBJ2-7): EPEVTQTPSHQVTQMGQEVILRCVPISNHLYFYWYRQILGQKVEFLVSFYNNEISEKSEIFDDQFSVERPDGSNFTLKIRSTKLEDSAMYFCASRRGPSSYEQYFGPGTRLTVT.

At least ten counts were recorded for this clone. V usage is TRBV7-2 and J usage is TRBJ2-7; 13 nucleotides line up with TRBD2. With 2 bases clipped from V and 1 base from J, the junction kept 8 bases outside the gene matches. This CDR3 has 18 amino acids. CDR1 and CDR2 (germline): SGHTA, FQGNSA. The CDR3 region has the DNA TGTGCCAGCAGCTTAACTAGCGGGGGGGCCGTTACGTCCTACGAGCAGTACTTC. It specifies CASSLTSGGAVTSYEQYF.

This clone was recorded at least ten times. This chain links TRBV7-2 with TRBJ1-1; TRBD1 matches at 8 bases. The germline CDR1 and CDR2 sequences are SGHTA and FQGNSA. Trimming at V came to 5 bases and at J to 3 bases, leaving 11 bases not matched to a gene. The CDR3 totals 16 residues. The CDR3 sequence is CASSPPALDRDTEAFF. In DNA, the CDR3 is TGTGCCAGCAGCCCTCCCGCCCTGGACAGGGACACTGAAGCTTTCTTT.

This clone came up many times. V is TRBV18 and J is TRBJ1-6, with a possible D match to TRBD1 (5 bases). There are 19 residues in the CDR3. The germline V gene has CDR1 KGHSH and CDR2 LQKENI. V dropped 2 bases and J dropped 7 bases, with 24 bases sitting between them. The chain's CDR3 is CASSPTEGLRVRRNSPLHF. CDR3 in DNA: TGTGCCAGCTCACCAACCGAGGGGCTCCGGGTAAGAAGAAATTCACCCCTCCACTTT.

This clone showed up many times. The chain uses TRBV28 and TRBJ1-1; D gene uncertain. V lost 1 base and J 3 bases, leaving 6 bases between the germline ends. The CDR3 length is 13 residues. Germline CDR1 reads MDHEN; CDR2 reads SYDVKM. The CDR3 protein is CASSLFRDTEAFF. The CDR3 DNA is TGTGCCAGCAGTTTATTCCGGGACACTGAAGCTTTCTTT.

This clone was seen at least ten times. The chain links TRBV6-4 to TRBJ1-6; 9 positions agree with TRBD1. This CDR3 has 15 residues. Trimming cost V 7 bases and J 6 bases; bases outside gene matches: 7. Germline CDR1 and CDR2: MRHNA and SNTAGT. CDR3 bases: TGTGCCAGCACCGCGACAGGGGGTTTTAATTCACCCCTCCACTTT. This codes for CASTATGGFNSPLHF.

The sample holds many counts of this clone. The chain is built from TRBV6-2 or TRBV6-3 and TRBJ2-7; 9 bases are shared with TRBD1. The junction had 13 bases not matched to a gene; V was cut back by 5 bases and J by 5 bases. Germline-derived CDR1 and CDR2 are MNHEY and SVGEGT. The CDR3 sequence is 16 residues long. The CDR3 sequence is CASSDPGQGSVNEQYF. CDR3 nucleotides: TGTGCCAGCAGTGACCCTGGACAGGGGAGCGTCAACGAGCAGTACTTC.

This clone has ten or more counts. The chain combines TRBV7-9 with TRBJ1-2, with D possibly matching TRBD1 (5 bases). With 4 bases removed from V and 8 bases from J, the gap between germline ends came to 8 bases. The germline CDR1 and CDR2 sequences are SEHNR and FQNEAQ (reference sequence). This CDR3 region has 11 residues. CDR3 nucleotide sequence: TGTGCCAGCAGCTCCCGACAGGGCTACACCTTC. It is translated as CASSSRQGYTF.

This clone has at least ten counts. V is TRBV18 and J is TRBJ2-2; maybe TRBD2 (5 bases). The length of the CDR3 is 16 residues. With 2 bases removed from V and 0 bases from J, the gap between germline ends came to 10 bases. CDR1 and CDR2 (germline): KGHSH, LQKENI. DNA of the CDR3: TGTGCCAGCTCACCAAGACGGGGAGCGAACACCGGGGAGCTGTTTTTT. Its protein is CASSPRRGANTGELFF.

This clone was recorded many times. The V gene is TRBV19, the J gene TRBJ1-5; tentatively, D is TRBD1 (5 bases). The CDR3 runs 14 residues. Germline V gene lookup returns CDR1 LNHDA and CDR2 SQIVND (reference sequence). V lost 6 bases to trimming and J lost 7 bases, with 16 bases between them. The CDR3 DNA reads TGTGCCAGTAGGTCAACGGCTTCAGGGCAGCCCCAGCATTTT. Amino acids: CASRSTASGQPQHF.

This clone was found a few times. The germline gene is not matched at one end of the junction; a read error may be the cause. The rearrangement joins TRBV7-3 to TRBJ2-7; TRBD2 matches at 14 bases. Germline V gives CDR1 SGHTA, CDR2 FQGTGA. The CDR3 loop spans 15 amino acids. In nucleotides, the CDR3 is TGTGCCGGCAGCACGGGACTAGCGGGAGTCCACGAGCAGTACTTC. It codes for CAGSTGLAGVHEQYF.

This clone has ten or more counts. CDR3 in DNA: TGTGCCAGCAGCTCAAATGCGCATGGGCTCTGGGACATTCAGTACTTC. This encodes CASSSNAHGLWDIQYF. The chain has TRBV28 and TRBJ2-4; D gene uncertain. Germline CDR1 reads MDHEN; CDR2 reads SYDVKM. The length of the CDR3 is 16 residues. Trimming cost V 6 bases and J 8 bases, with 23 bases left between them.

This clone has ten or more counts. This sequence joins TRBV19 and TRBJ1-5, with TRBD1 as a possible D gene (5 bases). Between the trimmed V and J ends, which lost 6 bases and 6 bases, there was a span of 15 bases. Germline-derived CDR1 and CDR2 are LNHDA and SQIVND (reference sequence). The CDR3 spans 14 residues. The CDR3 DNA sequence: TGTGCCAGTAGCACCAACTCCGGGGGTCAGCCCCAGCATTTT. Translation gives CASSTNSGGQPQHF.

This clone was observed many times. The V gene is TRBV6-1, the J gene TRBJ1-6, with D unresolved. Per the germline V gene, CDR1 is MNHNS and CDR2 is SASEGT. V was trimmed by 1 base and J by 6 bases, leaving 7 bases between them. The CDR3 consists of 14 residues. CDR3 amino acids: CASSEGYFNSPLHF. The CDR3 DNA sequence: TGTGCCAGCAGTGAAGGGTACTTTAATTCACCCCTCCACTTT.

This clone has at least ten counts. CDR3: CASSSTTVRNSPLHF. The CDR3, as DNA: TGTGCCAGCAGCTCGACTACAGTTAGGAATTCACCCCTCCACTTT. The chain joins TRBV11-2 to TRBJ1-6, with D unclear. The germline gives CDR1 SGHAT, CDR2 FQNNGV. The CDR3 extends over 15 amino acids. V was cut by 4 bases and J by 7 bases, with 14 bases left in between.